This is a list of T cell receptor beta chains from one sample in a study of T cells in Graves' hyperthyroidism and ophthalmopathy. TCRdb analysed the multiplex PCR reads with MiXCR anew, one entry per CDR3 protein. The repertoire holds about 600,000 distinct CDR3 sequences, with around 16% as singletons. Sequencing was performed on blood. These receptors were collected from a woman in her thirties or forties with Graves' ophthalmopathy. The conserved cysteine and the conserved F or W are not part of the CDR3 here. The order of the fields is V gene, CDR3 length, clone size, CDR3 protein. Expanded clones are given a class, and other clones once, few, many or no size at all.

v_call: TRBV14
cdr3_length: 12
clone_size: NA
cdr3_aa: ASSQGRRATEAF

v_call: TRBV7-9
cdr3_length: 13
clone_size: NA
cdr3_aa: ASSFAPGGHYEQY

v_call: TRBV7-6
cdr3_length: 13
clone_size: many
cdr3_aa: ASSLAPGQGGEQY

v_call: TRBV2
cdr3_length: 11
clone_size: many
cdr3_aa: ASKRTDQETQY

v_call: TRBV20-1
cdr3_length: 14
clone_size: few
cdr3_aa: SATPIMLSTNEKLF

v_call: TRBV9
cdr3_length: 14
clone_size: NA
cdr3_aa: ASSGTSGGAADTQY

v_call: TRBV20-1
cdr3_length: 14
clone_size: many
cdr3_aa: SARDRQIYSNQPQH

v_call: TRBV10-3
cdr3_length: 11
clone_size: NA
cdr3_aa: ATGGETNEKLF

v_call: TRBV7-8
cdr3_length: 13
clone_size: many
cdr3_aa: ASSLGWPSLDEQY

v_call: TRBV7-2
cdr3_length: 13
clone_size: NA
cdr3_aa: ASSLAGAFGETQY

v_call: TRBV11-2
cdr3_length: 12
clone_size: many
cdr3_aa: ASSFGDLKNIQY

v_call: TRBV28
cdr3_length: 13
clone_size: NA
cdr3_aa: ASSLFTGYRDEQY

v_call: TRBV2
cdr3_length: 13
clone_size: many
cdr3_aa: ASSEFRVGTDTQY